A single sample gave rise to the 10 T cell receptor beta chains below, sequenced in a study of shared clonotypes between healthy human individuals (dated by TCRdb to 2020 to 2022). The library was generated by the immunoSEQ multiplex PCR assay. In its TCRdb copy, this immuneACCESS table keeps in-frame sequences only and misses some clones. Where compared with another copy, unresolved V genes explain less than half of these, and the others have no known cause. This sample lists roughly 1 million clones; approximately 70% were detected once. The ten most abundant clones make up approximately 1.5% of the sample. The sample was memory CD4+ T cells sorted from blood. The cell subset or site label here, explained by the study, means: CD45RA-negative fraction. All receptors come from a man aged 18-30 years in good health.

This rearrangement joins TRBV9 to TRBJ2-3; 9 positions agree with TRBD2. Germline V CDR1 and CDR2: SGDLS, YYNGEE. The CDR3 consists of 15 residues. Trimming cost V 1 base and J 2 bases; bases outside gene matches: 2. The CDR3 loop reads CASSVSSGTTDTQYF. Here the CDR3 DNA reads TGTGCCAGCAGCGTATCTAGCGGGACCACAGATACGCAGTATTTT.

For this clone: The same CDR3 can be traced to other DNA sequences in this sample. The CDR3 here is CAWSTQGSQPQHF. CDR3 DNA sequence: TGTGCCTGGAGTACACAGGGTTCGCAGCCCCAGCATTTT. V and J are TRBV30 and TRBJ1-5, with D perhaps TRBD1 (6 bases). Germline lookup yields CDR1 GTSNPN and CDR2 SVGIG (reference sequence). V was shortened by 2 bases and J by 7 bases, with 12 bases between the two germline ends. This CDR3 spans 13 amino acids.

V usage is TRBV6-5 and J usage is TRBJ2-5, with D unresolved. The CDR3 runs 14 residues. Germline CDR1 reads MNHEY; CDR2 reads SVGAGI. Trimming took 0 bases from V and 2 from J, leaving 7 bases between them. In nucleotides, the CDR3 is TGTGCCAGCAGTTACTCTTCAATACAAGAGACCCAGTACTTC. It yields the protein CASSYSSIQETQYF.

V gene TRBV5-1 combines with J gene TRBJ2-1; TRBD2 matches at 7 bases. Trimming removed 4 bases from V and 7 bases from J; junction bases left unmatched: 2. Germline V lookup: CDR1 SGHRS, CDR2 YFSETQ. The CDR3 totals 12 residues. For the CDR3, the DNA is TGCGCCAGCAGCGTTAGCGGGAATGAGCAGTTCTTC. This translates into CASSVSGNEQFF.

This chain links TRBV11-2 with TRBJ2-2, with D perhaps matching TRBD2 (6 bases). V was clipped by 6 bases and J by 1 base, with 15 bases between them. CDR1 and CDR2 from the germline V gene are SGHAT and FQNNGV. The CDR3 is 16 amino acids. The CDR3 reads CASRRLTGVNTGELFF. CDR3 sequence (DNA): TGTGCCAGCAGAAGACTCACGGGGGTGAACACCGGGGAGCTGTTTTTT.

The chain has TRBV25-1 and TRBJ2-7; D is uncertain. The germline V and J ends were trimmed by 2 bases and 6 bases, with 11 bases remaining between them. Germline V gives CDR1 MGHDK, CDR2 SYGVNS. The CDR3 runs 13 residues. The CDR3 nucleotides read TGTGCCAGCAGTGAAGTGCAACGCGGCGAGCAGTACTTC. Amino acids: CASSEVQRGEQYF.

V and J are TRBV4-3 and TRBJ2-4; perhaps TRBD1 as D (6 bases). The length of the CDR3 is 14 residues. Trimming shortened V by 0 bases and J by 9 bases, and 12 bases separated the two germline ends. Germline CDR1 and CDR2: LGHNA and YSLEER. CDR3 residues: CASSQDSGDGIQYF. CDR3 nucleotides: TGCGCCAGCAGCCAAGATTCAGGGGATGGCATTCAGTACTTC.

The rearrangement joins TRBV11-3 to TRBJ1-5; weak D call: TRBD1 (6 bases). This CDR3 region has 17 residues. Germline V gives CDR1 SGHNT, CDR2 YENEEA. Trimming pared 3 bases from V and 0 bases from J, leaving 15 bases between. CDR3 region: CASSFWVTGSSNQPQHF. Written as DNA, the CDR3 is TGTGCCAGCAGCTTCTGGGTCACAGGGTCTAGCAATCAGCCCCAGCATTTT.

This clone was counted a single time. A junction end diverges from the germline sequence, so it may reflect a read error. This chain joins TRBV19 and TRBJ2-7; D is uncertain. CDR3 length equals 15 residues. Germline V gene data show CDR1 as LNHDA and CDR2 as SQIVND (reference sequence). CDR3 DNA sequence: TGTGCCAGTAGGATAGGATCATCGAGCTCCTACGAGCAGTACTTC. Its translation is CASRIGSSSSYEQYF. The variable domain in full, completed from reference TRBV19 and TRBJ2-7, reads DGGITQSPKYLFRKEGQNVTLSCEQNLNHDAMYWYRQDPGQGLRLIYYSQIVNDFQKGDIAEGYSVSREKKESFPLTVTSAQKNPTAFYLCASRIGSSSSYEQYFGPGTRLTVT.

This clone has more than one count but fewer than ten. As DNA, the CDR3 is TGTGCCTGGACTAATAAGGTTACGCAGTATTTT. As protein: CAWTNKVTQYF. J is TRBJ2-3 and V is TRBV30; D call uncertain. Germline-derived CDR1 and CDR2 are GTSNPN and SVGIG (reference sequence). Trimming removed 4 bases at V and 8 bases at J, with 10 bases between. This CDR3 region has 11 residues.